The source of this T cell receptor (beta chain) is a study of blood T cells in healthy people across ages. This clonotype was observed a few times. What it binds is not known. CDR1 and CDR2 from the germline V gene are MNHNS and SASEGT. The CDR3 sequence is 16 residues long. Between the trimmed V and J ends, which lost 6 bases and 2 bases, there was a span of 17 bases. Study-level findings and limits: More naive CD4+ cells and higher diversity marked long-lived donors relative to aged donors. The unknown donor CMV status may have confounded expanded clonotype changes.

A second about 7 to 11 cycle PCR used barcoded and J-beta primers. Every cDNA molecule carried a tag from a template-switch adaptor bearing 12 random nucleotides. TCRdb re-derived calls from the 5' RACE reads in MiXCR, one entry per CDR3 protein. The profile covers about 800,000 distinct CDR3 sequences, with around a quarter appearing a single time and more than 3% taken by the ten largest. This sample was shared with a second study, whose subject was T cells of mothers and their children. That paper states: Each mother gave over 9.5 million TCR beta CDR3 reads; each child, a few million.

The source is a boy between 10 and 17 years old in good health. Sequencing input: blood. The rearrangement uses TRBV6-1 and TRBJ2-1; perhaps TRBD2 as D (5 bases). The CDR3 region is CASSTSVGRPYNEQFF. Here the CDR3 DNA reads TGTGCCAGCAGCACCAGCGTTGGGAGACCCTACAATGAGCAGTTCTTC.